A selection of T cell receptor beta chains follows, all from one sample in a study of shared clonotypes between healthy human individuals. Method: immunoSEQ multiplex PCR; TCRdb's copy keeps in-frame clones and lacks some. The data show around 510,000 clones, 70% to 80% seen once. The material sequenced was PBMCs. The receptor set was obtained from a woman in her thirties or forties in good health. Some clones in this sample may be carry-over from other donors' samples. Both conserved end residues are part of each CDR3. Each record gives: clone size, V gene, D gene, J gene, CDR3 DNA, CDR3 protein. The D gene is left open where the match is weak. Part of the rows lack a size; the others show once, few, many or a class for expanded clones.

.	TRBV21-1	.	TRBJ2-3	TGTGCCAGCAGCAAAGTAATCCCCCTTTTATGTGTGTGGGCTAGCACAGATACGCAGTATTTT	CASSKVIPLLCVWASTDTQYF
few	TRBV29-1	.	TRBJ2-3	TGCAGCGCCTACCTAATGGGGACAGATACGCAGTATTTT	CSAYLMGTDTQYF
.	TRBV9	TRBD1	TRBJ1-6	TGTGCCAGCAGCGAGGGACAGGTTAATTCACCCCTCCACTTT	CASSEGQVNSPLHF
few	TRBV9	.	TRBJ2-1	TGTGCCAGCAGCGTAGCTGTTAGCGCCCATAACAATGAGCAGTTCTTC	CASSVAVSAHNNEQFF
.	TRBV10-3	.	TRBJ2-3	TGTGCCATCAGTGTGGGCAGGGACACAGATACGCAGTATTTT	CAISVGRDTDTQYF
.	TRBV28	TRBD2	TRBJ2-7	TGTGCCAGCAGTTTGTTCGGGGGGTACGAGCAGTACTTC	CASSLFGGYEQYF
.	TRBV5-1	TRBD2	TRBJ2-7	TGCGCCAGCTCAAGACTAGCGGGCTACGAGCAGTACTTC	CASSRLAGYEQYF
.	TRBV11-2	.	TRBJ1-4	TGTGCCAGCAGCTTAGATCTGGGGCCGCATGAAAAACTGTTTTTT	CASSLDLGPHEKLFF
.	TRBV7-9	.	TRBJ1-1	TGTGCCAGCAGCTTAGGACCGTTGAACACTGAAGCTTTCTTT	CASSLGPLNTEAFF
.	TRBV28	.	TRBJ1-4	TGTGCCAGCAGTAGGGATCGGGGTGAAAAACTGTTTTTT	CASSRDRGEKLFF
.	TRBV2	.	TRBJ1-1	TGTGCCAGCAGTGTAGGGGGTGCGAACACTGAAGCTTTCTTT	CASSVGGANTEAFF
.	TRBV4-1	.	TRBJ1-4	TGCGCCAGCAGCCAATCAGGAATTGCAACTAATGAAAAACTGTTTTTT	CASSQSGIATNEKLFF
.	TRBV15	.	TRBJ1-2	TGTGCCACCAGCAGAGAACAGGCTAACTATGGCTACACCTTC	CATSREQANYGYTF
.	TRBV7-3	.	TRBJ2-1	TGTGCCAGCAGCTTAATGGAGACTAACAATGAGCAGTTCTTC	CASSLMETNNEQFF
.	TRBV7-3	TRBD1	TRBJ2-1	TGTGCCAGCAGCTTAATACAGGGGTCCTACAATGAGCAGTTCTTC	CASSLIQGSYNEQFF
.	TRBV28	.	TRBJ2-1	TGTGCCAGTCACCCCGGGACAACCTACAATGAGCAGTTCTTC	CASHPGTTYNEQFF